This T cell receptor (beta chain) was found in a study of beta chain features in type 1 diabetes. The CDR3 length is 14 residues. Per germline, CDR1 SGHAT and CDR2 FQNNGV. The V gene lost 3 bases and the J gene lost 2 bases, with 10 bases spanning the gap. Investigators reverse transcribed all isolated RNA, so they sequenced expressed TCRB transcripts. The assay was immunoSEQ multiplex PCR, and TCRdb's table has in-frame clones only and misses some. The sample has 300,000 to 400,000 clones, less than 10% seen once. Study-level results: The question of HLA type influencing TCRB rearrangement was one that remained unresolved here.

The table lists this clone with a few counts. Its antigen is not known. The TCR comes from a woman aged 18-29 years in good health. J is TRBJ2-5 and V is TRBV11-2, with no clear D. Sequenced input: central memory CD4+ T cells from blood. CDR3 sequence reads: CASSFNGPQETQYF. DNA for the CDR3: TGTGCCAGCAGCTTTAATGGTCCTCAAGAGACCCAGTACTTC.